A single sample is the source of the 32 T cell receptor beta chains below, sequenced in a study of tumor T cells in aggressive B-cell lymphoma. Libraries were prepared by immunoSEQ multiplex PCR; TCRdb keeps only in-frame clonotypes and omits some of them. The data hold hundreds of clones, with 82% observed a single time. The sequencing sample was made of tumor tissue. These receptors originate from an adult with diffuse large B cell lymphoma.

This chain links TRBV9 with TRBJ2-1; 12 positions match TRBD2. This CDR3 spans 17 amino acids. Losses at the gene ends were 3 bases for V and 0 bases for J; bases not matched to a gene: 4. In germline, CDR1 is SGDLS, CDR2 YYNGEE. The CDR3 DNA is TGTGCCAGCAGCGAAGGACTAGCGGGAAGCTCCTACAATGAGCAGTTCTTC. Translating gives CASSEGLAGSSYNEQFF.

The CDR3 region is CASSLAGKVFEAFF. The CDR3 DNA sequence: TGCGCCAGCAGCTTGGCGGGGAAGGTCTTTGAAGCTTTCTTT. The chain combines TRBV5-1 with TRBJ1-1; D not resolved. The V gene lost 0 bases and the J gene lost 7 bases, with 13 bases spanning the gap. The CDR3 extends over 14 amino acids. The V gene's germline CDR1 is SGHRS and CDR2 YFSETQ. Variable domain in full (rest from reference TRBV5-1 and TRBJ1-1): KAGVTQTPRYLIKTRGQQVTLSCSPISGHRSVSWYQQTPGQGLQFLFEYFSETQRNKGNFPGRFSGRQFSNSRSEMNVSTLELGDSALYLCASSLAGKVFEAFFGQGTRLTVV.

This clone has only one observation. The chain employs TRBV10-3 and TRBJ2-3, with 13 bases lining up with TRBD2. Germline-derived CDR1 and CDR2 are ENHRY and SYGVKD. The CDR3 covers 17 residues. V lost 4 bases to trimming and J lost 2 bases; unmatched junction nucleotides: 6. The CDR3, as DNA: TGTGCCATCAGTGGGGCGGGACTAGCGGGGACCACAGATACGCAGTATTTT. It yields the protein CAISGAGLAGTTDTQYF.

To note about this clone: One junction end does not reproduce the germline sequence, and a read error may be involved. The CDR3 nucleotides read TGTGCCAGCAGCGTAGGAAACGGGGGGGGCCAAAAGACCCAGTACTTC. It codes for CASSVGNGGGQKTQYF. The chain recombines TRBV9 with TRBJ2-5, with 8 bases that match TRBD2. This CDR3 has 16 amino acids. Germline V gene lookup returns CDR1 SGDLS and CDR2 YYNGEE.

The chain carries TRBV5-1 and TRBJ1-5; a possible D gene is TRBD1 (5 bases). Germline V gene sequence: CDR1 SGHRS, CDR2 YFSETQ. Trimming removed 4 bases at V and 0 bases at J, with 8 bases between. There are 14 residues in the CDR3. The chain's CDR3 is CASSKGDSNQPQHF. Here the CDR3 DNA reads TGCGCCAGCAGCAAAGGGGATAGCAATCAGCCCCAGCATTTT.

This rearrangement joins TRBV2 to TRBJ2-7; maybe TRBD2 (5 bases). Trimming left V 1 base short and J 3 bases short, with 16 bases between. The CDR3 is 16 residues long. The germline V gene has CDR1 SNHLY and CDR2 FYNNEI. The CDR3 here is CASSEDGYAGHYEQYF. CDR3 nucleotides: TGTGCCAGCAGTGAAGATGGATATGCGGGCCACTACGAGCAGTACTTC.

The rearrangement joins TRBV9 to TRBJ2-1; no clear D. The ends were cut back, 0 bases at V and 7 bases at J, with 5 bases in the middle. CDR1 SGDLS and CDR2 YYNGEE come from the germline V gene. The CDR3 has 12 residues. The chain's CDR3 is CASSVGQNEQFF. The CDR3 DNA sequence: TGTGCCAGCAGCGTAGGACAAAATGAGCAGTTCTTC.

This rearrangement joins TRBV12-2 to TRBJ2-1; no check of the table's D call, TRBD2, against the DNA was made. TRBV12-2 is flagged as a pseudogene. The CDR3 is 14 amino acids. The chain's CDR3 is CASRLDLLLNEQFF. In DNA form, the CDR3 reads TGTGCAAGTCGCTTAGACTTGCTTCTCAATGAGCAGTTCTTC.

This chain uses TRBV11-2 with TRBJ1-6; perhaps TRBD1 as D (5 bases). CDR1 is SGHAT and CDR2 is FQNNGV in the germline V gene. V lost 2 bases and J 2 bases, leaving 10 bases between the germline ends. CDR3 size: 16 residues. The CDR3 here is CASSLQGLTYNSPLHF. The CDR3 DNA follows: TGTGCCAGCAGCTTACAGGGTTTAACCTATAATTCACCCCTCCACTTT.

The J gene is TRBJ2-1, the V gene TRBV12-5; a weak D match, TRBD1 (6 bases). V lost 6 bases and J 6 bases, leaving 9 bases between the germline ends. Germline V gives CDR1 LGHNT, CDR2 FRNRAP. This CDR3 has 12 amino acids. DNA for the CDR3: TGTGCTAGTGGAGGGGGTGGCAATGAGCAGTTCTTC. It encodes CASGGGGNEQFF.

The rearrangement joins TRBV15 to TRBJ2-7; tentatively, D is TRBD1 (5 bases). Trimming took 4 bases from V and 7 from J, leaving 14 bases between them. The germline V gene has CDR1 LNHNV and CDR2 YYDKDF (reference sequence). CDR3 length equals 13 residues. Written as DNA, the CDR3 is TGTGCCACCAGCATCGACCGGACAAGTGAGCAGTACTTC. Translated, it gives CATSIDRTSEQYF. Full variable domain (remainder filled in from reference TRBV15 and TRBJ2-7): DAMVIQNPRYQVTQFGKPVTLSCSQTLNHNVMYWYQQKSSQAPKLLFHYYDKDFNNEADTPDNFQSRRPNTSFCFLDIRSPGLGDTAMYLCATSIDRTSEQYFGPGTRLTVT.

This clone was counted a few times. This chain connects TRBV12-5 to TRBJ1-1; D gene unclear. The V end lost 0 bases, the J end lost 5 bases, and 7 bases lay between the germline ends. This CDR3 comprises 13 residues. Looked up from germline, CDR1 is LGHNT and CDR2 is FRNRAP. For the CDR3, the DNA is TGTGCTAGTGGTTTGGTTAGAGAAACTGAAGCTTTCTTT. This codes for CASGLVRETEAFF.

This clone was detected a few times. The V call is TRBV30, the J call TRBJ2-7; D call uncertain. The CDR3 is 14 residues long. Trimming took off 0 bases at V and 1 base at J, with 10 bases between the two ends. CDR1 is GTSNPN and CDR2 is SVGIG in the germline V gene (reference sequence). This chain's CDR3 is CAWSVSHGSYEQYF. CDR3 coding DNA: TGTGCCTGGAGTGTATCACACGGGTCCTACGAGCAGTACTTC. Filled out from reference TRBV30 and TRBJ2-7, the complete variable domain reads SQTIHQWPATLVQPVGSPLSLECTVEGTSNPNLYWYRQAAGRGLQLLFYSVGIGQISSEVPQNLSASRPQDRQFILSSKKLLLSDSGFYLCAWSVSHGSYEQYFGPGTRLTVT.

The chain links TRBV19 to TRBJ2-5, with TRBD1 matching 9 bases. Germline assignment: CDR1 LNHDA and CDR2 SQIVND (reference sequence). Trimming at V came to 3 bases and at J to 7 bases, leaving 6 bases not matched to a gene. The CDR3 covers 14 residues. CDR3 amino acids: CASSIPGTGMTQYF. The CDR3 coding sequence is TGTGCCAGTAGTATCCCGGGGACAGGGATGACCCAGTACTTC.

This rearrangement joins TRBV9 to TRBJ1-4, with 7 nucleotides matching TRBD1. The CDR3 is made up of 15 amino acids. Losses at the gene ends were 4 bases for V and 4 bases for J; bases not matched to a gene: 7. Germline assignment: CDR1 SGDLS and CDR2 YYNGEE. CDR3 sequence: CASSPQGHGNEKLFF. The CDR3 DNA is TGTGCCAGCAGCCCACAGGGGCACGGTAATGAAAAACTGTTTTTT.

The rearrangement links TRBV4-3 to TRBJ2-7; tentative D call: TRBD2 (6 bases). Trimming took 2 bases from V and 3 from J, leaving 14 bases between them. The CDR3 extends over 15 amino acids. Germline CDR1 reads LGHNA; CDR2 reads YSLEER. The CDR3 region is CASSQTLARSYEQYF. CDR3 bases: TGCGCCAGCAGCCAAACCCTAGCGCGCAGCTACGAGCAGTACTTC.

This chain joins TRBV7-9 and TRBJ1-2, with a possible D match to TRBD1 (5 bases). The germline V gene has CDR1 SEHNR and CDR2 FQNEAQ (reference sequence). V lost 1 base and J 8 bases, leaving 14 bases between the germline ends. The CDR3 has 14 residues. The CDR3, as DNA: TGTGCCAGCAGCTTAGGAGGGGAGGATTACGGCTACACCTTC. Translation gives CASSLGGEDYGYTF. The variable domain in full, with the rest retrieved from reference TRBV7-9 and TRBJ1-2, is DTGVSQNPRHKITKRGQNVTFRCDPISEHNRLYWYRQTLGQGPEFLTYFQNEAQLEKSRLLSDRFSAERPKGSFSTLEIQRTEQGDSAMYLCASSLGGEDYGYTFGSGTRLTVV.

This clone was observed a handful of times. In DNA form, the CDR3 reads TGCGCCAGCAGCCAACTAGAGGGCATGAACACTGAAGCTTTCTTT. Translation gives CASSQLEGMNTEAFF. The chain couples TRBV4-1 to TRBJ1-1, with D uncertain. V shed 2 bases and J shed 0 bases, with 10 bases lying between them. This CDR3 contains 15 residues. In germline, CDR1 is MGHRA, CDR2 YSYEKL.

The gene calls are TRBV19 and TRBJ1-2; 10 nucleotides match TRBD1. V lost 7 bases, J lost 7 bases, and 6 bases stayed unmatched. From germline, CDR1 is LNHDA and CDR2 SQIVND (reference sequence). This CDR3 is 13 amino acids long. CDR3 sequence (DNA): TGTGCCAGTACGCCGGGACAGGGGCTTGGCTACACCTTC. This encodes CASTPGQGLGYTF.

V usage is TRBV5-6 and J usage is TRBJ2-7, with D possibly TRBD1 on 6 matching bases. This CDR3 contains 14 residues. Germline assignment: CDR1 SGHDT and CDR2 YYEEEE. Trimming removed 4 bases from V and 2 bases from J, with 13 bases in between. The CDR3, as DNA: TGTGCCAGCAGCCCCGGACAGAACACCTACGAGCAGTACTTC. This gives the protein CASSPGQNTYEQYF.

This clone was recorded once. This CDR3 reads CASSLGTARNEKLFF. As DNA, the CDR3 is TGTGCCAGCAGCTTAGGGACAGCGAGAAATGAAAAACTGTTTTTT. The chain has TRBV7-6 and TRBJ1-4; a possible D gene is TRBD1 (6 bases). The CDR3 extends over 15 amino acids. V was clipped by 1 base and J by 5 bases, with 11 bases between them. CDR1 is SGHVS, CDR2 FNYEAQ, per germline. The variable domain in full, with the rest retrieved from reference TRBV7-6 and TRBJ1-4, is GAGVSQSPRYKVTKRGQDVALRCDPISGHVSLYWYRQALGQGPEFLTYFNYEAQQDKSGLPNDRFSAERPEGSISTLTIQRTEQRDSAMYRCASSLGTARNEKLFFGSGTQLSVL.

The chain recombines TRBV2 with TRBJ1-1, with 7 positions matching TRBD1. This CDR3 is 14 amino acids long. V trimming: 5 bases; J trimming: 3 bases; junction bases outside the gene matches: 6. Germline V CDR1 and CDR2: SNHLY, FYNNEI. This chain's CDR3 is CASSLTGTDTEAFF. CDR3 nucleotides: TGTGCCAGCAGTCTGACAGGGACGGACACTGAAGCTTTCTTT. Full variable domain (remainder filled in from reference TRBV2 and TRBJ1-1): EPEVTQTPSHQVTQMGQEVILRCVPISNHLYFYWYRQILGQKVEFLVSFYNNEISEKSEIFDDQFSVERPDGSNFTLKIRSTKLEDSAMYFCASSLTGTDTEAFFGQGTRLTVV.

This clone occurred once. The chain employs TRBV5-8 and TRBJ1-5, with D possibly being TRBD1 (5 bases). Germline V CDR1 and CDR2: SGHTS, YDEGEE. The CDR3 contains 15 residues. V gave up 7 bases and J gave up 3 bases, with 17 bases separating them. CDR3 sequence (DNA): TGTGCCAGCTCCGGGGGGATCGGAGTCAATCAGCCCCAGCATTTT. Its translation: CASSGGIGVNQPQHF.

The chain is built from TRBV10-3 and TRBJ2-5; tentatively, D is TRBD2 (6 bases). The CDR3 length is 13 residues. The V end lost 4 bases, the J end lost 5 bases, and 11 bases lay between the germline ends. CDR1 is ENHRY and CDR2 is SYGVKD in the germline V gene. The CDR3 here is CAISAGDAETQYF. The CDR3, as DNA: TGTGCCATCAGTGCGGGAGATGCGGAGACCCAGTACTTC.

V is TRBV15 and J is TRBJ2-7; tentative D call: TRBD1 (6 bases). From germline, CDR1 is LNHNV and CDR2 YYDKDF (reference sequence). Trimming removed 0 bases from V and 2 bases from J, with 8 bases in between. CDR3 length equals 14 residues. The CDR3 bases are TGTGCCACCAGCAGAGATACAGGGCCCTACGAGCAGTACTTC. It translates to CATSRDTGPYEQYF.

This clone was seen once. The rearrangement joins TRBV30 to TRBJ2-1, with D possibly TRBD2 on 6 matching bases. Trimming removed 2 bases at V and 3 bases at J, with 8 bases between. CDR3 length: 13 residues. Germline values: CDR1 GTSNPN, CDR2 SVGIG (reference sequence). CDR3 sequence: CAWSSGHYNEQFF. The CDR3 DNA sequence: TGTGCCTGGAGTAGCGGGCACTACAATGAGCAGTTCTTC.

V and J are TRBV28 and TRBJ2-3; D possibly corresponds to TRBD2 (6 bases). V was pared by 5 bases and J by 2 bases, with 11 bases between. The length of the CDR3 is 14 residues. Germline CDR1 and CDR2: MDHEN and SYDVKM. CDR3 loop: CASSGGTFTDTQYF. The CDR3 coding sequence is TGTGCCAGCAGTGGAGGGACTTTCACAGATACGCAGTATTTT.

This clone was counted between two and nine times. The chain's CDR3 is CASSPGLAGVEQYF. In DNA, the CDR3 is TGTGCCAGCAGCCCGGGACTAGCGGGCGTCGAGCAGTACTTC. The chain employs TRBV5-5 and TRBJ2-7; 12 nucleotides line up with TRBD2. V was pared by 4 bases and J by 6 bases, with 5 bases of the junction left unmatched. CDR3 length: 14 residues. The V gene's germline CDR1 is SGHKS and CDR2 YYEKEE (reference sequence).

V and J are TRBV6-5 and TRBJ2-1, with D possibly TRBD1 on 6 matching bases. Germline lookup yields CDR1 MNHEY and CDR2 SVGAGI. This CDR3 is built from 13 residues. V lost 2 bases and J 7 bases, leaving 9 bases between the germline ends. CDR3 protein: CASSYRGSNEQFF. For the CDR3, the DNA is TGTGCCAGCAGTTACAGGGGGAGTAATGAGCAGTTCTTC.

The chain employs TRBV6-6 and TRBJ2-7; TRBD1 agrees at 10 bases. This CDR3 comprises 14 residues. CDR1 and CDR2 from the germline V gene are MNHNY and SVGAGI (reference sequence). V lost 6 bases, J lost 2 bases, and 4 bases stayed unmatched. In DNA form, the CDR3 reads TGTGCCAGCAGGCTCGGACAGGGGGCCTACGAGCAGTACTTC. Its protein is CASRLGQGAYEQYF.

This clone was seen once. The V call is TRBV27, the J call TRBJ1-1, with 8 nucleotides matching TRBD1. This CDR3 is built from 15 residues. Germline V gives CDR1 MNHEY, CDR2 SMNVEV (reference sequence). The junction had 6 bases not matched to a gene; V was cut back by 6 bases and J by 0 bases. CDR3 nucleotide sequence: TGTGCCAGCAGGGACCTACAGGGGGTGAACACTGAAGCTTTCTTT. Translating it yields CASRDLQGVNTEAFF.

The V and J genes are TRBV11-3 and TRBJ2-1, with D unresolved. V shed 3 bases and J shed 7 bases, with 7 bases lying between them. CDR1 and CDR2 (germline): SGHNT, YENEEA. The CDR3 has 12 amino acids. This chain's CDR3 is CASSLVANEQFF. The DNA for the CDR3 is TGTGCCAGCAGCTTGGTAGCAAATGAGCAGTTCTTC. The full variable domain, rest sourced from reference TRBV11-3 and TRBJ2-1, is EAGVVQSPRYKIIEKKQPVAFWCNPISGHNTLYWYLQNLGQGPELLIRYENEEAVDDSQLPKDRFSAERLKGVDSTLKIQPAELGDSAVYLCASSLVANEQFFGPGTRLTVL.